This is a list of T cell receptor beta chains from one sample in a study of T cell repertoires in cytomegalovirus infection. Their antigens are not known. TCRdb passed the reads through MiXCR, listing each CDR3 protein once. The data hold roughly 920,000 distinct CDR3 sequences, with approximately 32% observed a single time. The sample here was cultured CD8+ T cells from PBMCs, taken from culture after CMV antigen stimulation. These receptors came from a human donor in good health (CMV status not recorded). Some clones in this sample may be carry-over from other donors' samples. The CDR3 runs from the conserved cysteine through the conserved F or W. The D gene is left open where the match is weak. Clone size is stated in some rows and not others, as once, few, many or a class when expanded.

TRBJ1-2 - TRBV12-3/TRBV12-4 12 - CASRLGVLGYTF TGTGCCAGCAGGCTGGGGGTCTTAGGCTACACCTTC
TRBJ1-1 - TRBV14 17 - CASSQEGPGFKDTEAFF TGTGCCAGCAGCCAAGAGGGGCCAGGGTTTAAGGACACTGAAGCTTTCTTT
TRBJ1-2 - TRBV20-1 11 - CSARDWGDYTF TGCAGTGCTAGAGATTGGGGGGACTACACCTTC
TRBJ2-7 - TRBV25-1 16 - CASSAWGKEALGEQYF TGTGCCAGCAGTGCTTGGGGGAAGGAAGCCCTTGGTGAGCAGTACTTC
TRBJ2-1 few TRBV18 15 - CASSPPGTDYNEQFF TGTGCCAGCTCACCCCCCGGGACTGATTACAATGAGCAGTTCTTC
TRBJ1-1 many TRBV27 13 - CASRGGPNTEAFF TGTGCCAGCAGAGGGGGGCCGAACACTGAAGCTTTCTTT
TRBJ1-1 - TRBV5-8 12 - CASSPFWAEAFF TGTGCCAGCAGCCCGTTTTGGGCCGAAGCTTTCTTT
TRBJ1-5 few TRBV12-5 18 TRBD1 CASGFGDSTRSSNQPQHF TGTGCTAGTGGTTTTGGGGACAGCACTCGTTCTAGCAATCAGCCCCAGCATTTT
TRBJ2-3 - TRBV9 16 TRBD2 CASSARIAGGTDTQYF TGTGCCAGCAGCGCGAGGATAGCGGGGGGGACTGATACGCAGTATTTT
TRBJ1-1 - TRBV6-2/TRBV6-3 13 - CASSFPERGEAFF TGTGCCAGCAGTTTCCCAGAAAGGGGCGAAGCTTTCTTT
TRBJ2-1 - TRBV20-1 20 TRBD1 CSARDLVRDRGYWGDNEQFF TGCAGTGCTAGAGATTTAGTAAGGGACAGGGGGTATTGGGGGGACAATGAGCAGTTCTTC
TRBJ1-1 - TRBV3-1 16 - CASSQGKPSVNAEAFF TGTGCCAGCAGCCAAGGTAAACCAAGTGTGAACGCTGAAGCTTTCTTT
TRBJ1-4 few TRBV27 15 - CASSSVPATNEKLFF TGTGCCAGCAGTTCCGTGCCCGCAACTAATGAAAAACTGTTTTTT
TRBJ2-1 - TRBV20-1 15 - CSARDGTYNYNEQFF TGCAGTGCTAGAGATGGGACCTACAACTACAATGAGCAGTTCTTC
TRBJ2-3 many TRBV5-5 13 - CASSFLGPDTQYF TGTGCCAGCAGCTTCTTAGGCCCAGATACGCAGTATTTT
TRBJ1-3 - TRBV28 12 - CASSWHGNTIYF TGTGCCTCAAGCTGGCATGGAAACACCATATATTTT
TRBJ1-2 - TRBV12-5 12 - CASGPSAGGYTF TGTGCTAGTGGTCCCTCGGCGGGAGGCTACACCTTC
TRBJ2-7 - TRBV29-1 12 - CSVEKGGHEQYF TGCAGCGTTGAGAAGGGCGGCCACGAGCAGTACTTC
TRBJ2-1 many TRBV20-1 18 - CSARNFEGGPDSYNEQFF TGCAGTGCTAGAAACTTTGAAGGGGGTCCCGACTCCTACAATGAGCAGTTCTTC
TRBJ1-2 few TRBV12-3/TRBV12-4 13 - CASSLLDLDGYTF TGTGCCAGCAGTTTATTGGACCTAGATGGCTACACCTTC
TRBJ2-6 - TRBV20-1 16 - CSASSLQPPGANVLTF TGCAGTGCTAGTTCCCTTCAACCCCCTGGGGCCAACGTCCTGACTTTC
TRBJ2-7 few TRBV19 13 - CASSTRRSYEQYF TGTGCCAGTAGTACGAGGAGGTCCTACGAGCAGTACTTC
TRBJ1-4 few TRBV6-1 15 - CASRPRDPDNEKLFF TGTGCCAGCAGACCGCGGGACCCAGATAATGAAAAACTGTTTTTT
TRBJ1-1 - TRBV23-1 17 TRBD1 CASRLFRTGPMNTEAFF TGCGCCAGCAGGCTTTTTAGGACAGGGCCGATGAACACTGAAGCTTTCTTT
TRBJ1-2 many TRBV12-3/TRBV12-4 12 - CASSFGGEGYTF TGTGCCAGCAGTTTTGGCGGGGAGGGCTACACCTTC
TRBJ2-7 - TRBV20-1 15 TRBD1 CSARDMTGISYEQYF TGCAGTGCTAGAGATATGACAGGGATCTCCTACGAGCAGTACTTC
TRBJ1-2 - TRBV19 11 - CASKAGWGYTF TGTGCCAGTAAGGCAGGGTGGGGCTACACCTTC
TRBJ1-1 many TRBV7-8 11 - CASSLAAEAFF TGTGCCAGCAGCTTAGCGGCTGAAGCTTTCTTT
TRBJ2-1 - TRBV2 14 TRBD2 CASRTGLGDNEQFF TGTGCCAGCAGAACGGGACTAGGCGACAATGAGCAGTTCTTC
TRBJ1-2 few TRBV6-2/TRBV6-3 16 - CASSSWTRRAHYGYTF TGTGCCAGCAGCAGTTGGACTAGGCGAGCCCACTATGGCTACACCTTC
TRBJ1-5 - TRBV2 14 - CASSRQYSNQPQHF TGTGCCAGCAGTCGCCAGTATAGCAATCAGCCCCAGCATTTT
TRBJ2-5 many TRBV6-1 14 - CASSEGGYQETQYF TGTGCCAGCAGTGAAGGGGGTTACCAAGAGACCCAGTACTTC
TRBJ2-1 few TRBV14 13 - CATRQQRRDEQFF TGTGCCACCCGACAACAGAGACGCGATGAGCAGTTCTTC
TRBJ2-1 few TRBV7-9 16 - CASSPPDRRDYNEQFF TGTGCCAGCAGCCCACCGGACAGAAGGGACTACAATGAGCAGTTCTTC
TRBJ2-5 few TRBV7-9 16 TRBD1 CASSPSRDRGEETQYF TGTGCCAGCAGCCCAAGCCGGGACAGGGGAGAGGAGACCCAGTACTTC
TRBJ2-1 few TRBV7-3 16 TRBD2 CASSLSTSGGSSEQFF TGTGCCAGCAGCCTTTCCACTAGCGGGGGATCCAGTGAGCAGTTCTTC
TRBJ2-1 few TRBV5-6 15 - CASSFVSRWYNEQFF TGTGCCAGCAGCTTCGTGTCTAGGTGGTACAATGAGCAGTTCTTC
TRBJ2-3 few TRBV6-1 15 TRBD1 CASSLQGAFTDTQYF TGTGCCAGCAGTTTACAGGGGGCCTTCACAGATACGCAGTATTTT
TRBJ1-3 many TRBV4-2 16 - CASSPWGKGLGNTIYF TGTGCCAGCAGCCCCTGGGGTAAAGGGCTGGGAAACACCATATATTTT
TRBJ2-3 - TRBV12-3/TRBV12-4 13 - CASSLNGPDTQYF TGTGCCAGCAGTTTAAACGGGCCTGATACGCAGTATTTT
TRBJ2-5 - TRBV10-2 16 - CASSDPLSRTQETQYF TGCGCCAGCAGTGATCCTTTGAGTAGAACTCAAGAGACCCAGTACTTC
TRBJ2-3 many TRBV7-8 13 - CASSTPGTDTQYF TGTGCCAGCAGCACCCCGGGCACAGATACGCAGTATTTT
TRBJ2-3 - TRBV24-1 17 TRBD2 CATSDGTAGEDADTQYF TGTGCCACCAGTGACGGTACGGCGGGGGAGGATGCAGATACGCAGTATTTT
TRBJ1-2 once TRBV6-5 14 - CASSYSTVGYGYTF TGTGCCAGCAGTTACTCGACCGTGGGCTATGGCTACACCTTC
TRBJ2-5 - TRBV18 22 TRBD1 CASSPPKVYQGATGTGGPAQYF TGTGCCAGCTCACCACCGAAGGTCTACCAAGGAGCTACCGGGACAGGCGGGCCGGCCCAGTACTTC
TRBJ1-5 - TRBV5-3 15 - CASSLAWAEDQPQHF TGTGCCAGCAGCTTGGCCTGGGCGGAGGATCAGCCCCAGCATTTT
TRBJ2-1 few TRBV10-3 15 TRBD1 CAISERQGARNEQFF TGTGCCATCAGTGAGAGACAGGGGGCAAGAAATGAGCAGTTCTTC
TRBJ2-2 - TRBV6-6 14 TRBD1 CASSYKGAGGELFF TGTGCCAGCAGTTACAAGGGGGCTGGCGGGGAGCTGTTTTTT
TRBJ1-2 - TRBV25-1 16 - CASSEFFGSANYGYTF TGTGCCAGCAGTGAATTCTTTGGTTCGGCAAACTATGGCTACACCTTC
TRBJ1-2 - TRBV29-1 14 TRBD1 CSVDEGQGPYGYTF TGCAGCGTTGACGAGGGACAGGGCCCCTATGGCTACACCTTC
TRBJ1-1 - TRBV5-5 16 - CASSLAGDSPYTEAFF TGTGCCAGCAGCTTGGCCGGAGACAGCCCCTACACTGAAGCTTTCTTT
TRBJ1-6 few TRBV7-9 15 - CASSAPGVGGSPLHF TGTGCCAGCAGCGCTCCCGGGGTTGGGGGTTCACCCCTCCACTTT
TRBJ2-1 - TRBV6-2/TRBV6-3 16 - CASSYSPGHTADEQFF TGTGCCAGCAGTTACTCCCCGGGACATACCGCCGATGAGCAGTTCTTC
TRBJ2-3 many TRBV7-2 15 - CASSFMASWPDTQYF TGTGCCAGCAGCTTTATGGCTAGCTGGCCAGATACGCAGTATTTT
TRBJ1-5 few TRBV12-5 18 TRBD1 CASGLARQGAMSNQPQHF TGTGCTAGTGGTTTGGCCCGACAGGGGGCAATGAGCAATCAGCCCCAGCATTTT
TRBJ1-6 few TRBV27 17 - CASSLTPRQTTNSPLHF TGTGCCAGCAGTTTGACCCCGCGGCAGACTACAAATTCACCCCTCCACTTT